This T cell receptor beta chain comes out of a study of blood T cell repertoires in COVID-19 (dated by TCRdb to about 2020). Notes on the research overall: The collaborator samples originated in the United States, Italy and Spain and spanned the acute and convalescent phases of COVID-19. The prospective study material was composed of cDNA or gDNA derived from T cells, B-cell-depleted T cells, or PBMCs. Deeply sampled blood TCRbeta repertoires from subjects exposed to, actively infected with, or recovered from COVID-19 were included in the dataset. The repertoires were released in a freely available public database meant as a resource for research on the immune response to SARS-CoV-2. Samples were obtained from the ongoing ImmuneRACE study (first 160 participants) and from 1,254 subjects provided by 6 global collaborators. Sample metadata almost always included a de-identified subject ID, COVID-19 status, age in years and sex. Where available, HLA class I and class II types were obtained from metadata supplied by the sample provider rather than from assay-based typing.

Collaborating institutions collected whole blood in K2EDTA tubes following their own protocols. Collaborator samples were shipped for TCRbeta analysis as frozen whole blood, isolated PBMCs, or DNA extracted from either sample type. What the study reported, not specific to this receptor: How much clinical and demographic metadata was included differed by source and by participant, and the metadata was provided uncurated.

As concerns this clone: What antigen it recognizes has not been identified. Base qualities were left out, and no much larger clone turns up one base away.

Looking up the germline V gene yields CDR1 SGHTS and CDR2 YDEGEE. V sheds 4 bases and J sheds 2 bases, leaving 10 bases between their ends. The CDR3 starts with the cysteine, ends with the phenylalanine, and has 14 residues. The kept DNA is CDR3 alone, 42 bases in frame from the first base. The immunoSEQ Assay, a bias-controlled multiplex PCR, was used to amplify TCRbeta CDR3 regions from genomic DNA. Per the source publication's procedure: The number of nucleated cells in each sample was estimated by amplification of reference gene primers within the assay. Sequence reads were collapsed and filtered to measure the absolute abundance of every unique TCRbeta CDR3 rearrangement. For each sample, productive Simpson clonality was calculated as the square root of Simpson's diversity index over productive rearrangements. Not all clones reach the TCRdb copy of this immuneACCESS table, which keeps in-frame sequences only. Checked studies attribute under half of the gap to unresolved V genes and leave the rest unexplained. D and trimming come from the DNA, and the V and J calls and clone size come from that table. This sample has about 50,000 clones in its table, and about 85% of those were observed once. The ten largest clones capture over 4.5% of the sample.

This chain is built from TRBV5-8 and TRBJ1-5, and TRBD1 may be the D gene, going by 5 matching bases. The source material was peripheral blood. The receptor's source is a middle-aged man with active COVID-19. The nucleotide sequence reads as follows: TGTGCCAGCAGCGGAGGGGCAGGCAATCAGCCCCAGCATTTT. It codes for CASSGGAGNQPQHF.